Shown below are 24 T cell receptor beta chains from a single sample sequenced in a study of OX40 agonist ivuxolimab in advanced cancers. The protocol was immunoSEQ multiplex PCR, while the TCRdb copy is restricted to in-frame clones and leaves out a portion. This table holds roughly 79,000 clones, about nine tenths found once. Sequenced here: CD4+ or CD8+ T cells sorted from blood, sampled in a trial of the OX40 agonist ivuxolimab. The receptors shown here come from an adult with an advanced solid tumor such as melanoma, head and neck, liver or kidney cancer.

DNA for the CDR3: TGTGCCAGCTCACGAGCGGCGAGCTCCTACAATGAGCAGTTCTTC. Its protein is CASSRAASSYNEQFF. J is TRBJ2-1 and V is TRBV18, with a weak D call TRBD2 (5 bases). Germline V gene lookup returns CDR1 KGHSH and CDR2 LQKENI. V shed 4 bases and J shed 0 bases, with 10 bases lying between them. The CDR3 runs to 15 residues.

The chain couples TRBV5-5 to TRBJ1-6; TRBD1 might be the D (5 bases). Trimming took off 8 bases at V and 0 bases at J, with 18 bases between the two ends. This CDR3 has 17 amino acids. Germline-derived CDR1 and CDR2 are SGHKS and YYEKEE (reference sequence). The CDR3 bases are TGTGCCAGTCTAGGGGATCACACGAGCTCCTATAATTCACCCCTCCACTTT. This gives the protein CASLGDHTSSYNSPLHF. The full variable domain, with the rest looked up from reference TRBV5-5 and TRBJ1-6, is DAGVTQSPTHLIKTRGQQVTLRCSPISGHKSVSWYQQVLGQGPQFIFQYYEKEERGRGNFPDRFSARQFPNYSSELNVNALLLGDSALYLCASLGDHTSSYNSPLHFGNGTRLTVT.

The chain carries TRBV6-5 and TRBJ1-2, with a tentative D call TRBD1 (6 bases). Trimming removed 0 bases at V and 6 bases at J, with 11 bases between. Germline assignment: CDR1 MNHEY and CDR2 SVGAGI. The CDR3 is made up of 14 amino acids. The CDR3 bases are TGTGCCAGCAGTTACTCTGAGGGGGGAGATGGCTACACCTTC. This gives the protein CASSYSEGGDGYTF.

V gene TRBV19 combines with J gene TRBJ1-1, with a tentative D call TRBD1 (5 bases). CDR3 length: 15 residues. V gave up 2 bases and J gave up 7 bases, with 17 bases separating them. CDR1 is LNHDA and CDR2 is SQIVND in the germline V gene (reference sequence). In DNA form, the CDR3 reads TGTGCCAGTAGTATATTCGGGGGGAAAGGCTATGAAGCTTTCTTT. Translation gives CASSIFGGKGYEAFF.

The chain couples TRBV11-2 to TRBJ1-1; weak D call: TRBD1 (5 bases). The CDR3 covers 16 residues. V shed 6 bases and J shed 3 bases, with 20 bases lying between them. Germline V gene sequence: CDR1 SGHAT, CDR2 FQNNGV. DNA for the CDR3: TGTGCCAGCAGTCCCTGGCGGGGCGGGACGGACACTGAAGCTTTCTTT. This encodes CASSPWRGGTDTEAFF.

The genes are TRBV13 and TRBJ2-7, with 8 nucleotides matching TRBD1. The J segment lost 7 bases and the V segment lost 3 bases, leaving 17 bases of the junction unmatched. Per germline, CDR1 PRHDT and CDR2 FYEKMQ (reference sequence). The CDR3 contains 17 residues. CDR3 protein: CASSLGQALPPTGEQYF. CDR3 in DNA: TGTGCCAGCAGCTTGGGACAGGCGCTCCCCCCCACTGGGGAGCAGTACTTC. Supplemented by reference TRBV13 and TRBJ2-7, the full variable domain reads AAGVIQSPRHLIKEKRETATLKCYPIPRHDTVYWYQQGPGQDPQFLISFYEKMQSDKGSIPDRFSAQQFSDYHSELNMSSLELGDSALYFCASSLGQALPPTGEQYFGPGTRLTVT.

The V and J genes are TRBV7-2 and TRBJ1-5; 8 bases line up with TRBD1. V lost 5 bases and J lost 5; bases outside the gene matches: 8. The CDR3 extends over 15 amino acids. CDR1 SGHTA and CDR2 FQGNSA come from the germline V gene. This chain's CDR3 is CASSLGQGGDQPQHF. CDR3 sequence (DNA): TGTGCCAGCAGCCTTGGACAGGGTGGGGATCAGCCCCAGCATTTT.

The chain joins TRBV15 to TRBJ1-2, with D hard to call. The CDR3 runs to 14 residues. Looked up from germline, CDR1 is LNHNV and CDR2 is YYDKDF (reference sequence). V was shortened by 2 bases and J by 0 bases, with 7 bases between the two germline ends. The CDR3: CATSRSDTNYGYTF. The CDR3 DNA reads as TGTGCCACCAGCAGATCCGATACTAACTATGGCTACACCTTC.

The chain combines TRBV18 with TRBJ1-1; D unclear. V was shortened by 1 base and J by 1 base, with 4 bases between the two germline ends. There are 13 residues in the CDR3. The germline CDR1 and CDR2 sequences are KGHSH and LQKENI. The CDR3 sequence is CASSPLENTEAFF. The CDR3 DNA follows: TGTGCCAGCTCACCACTTGAGAACACTGAAGCTTTCTTT.

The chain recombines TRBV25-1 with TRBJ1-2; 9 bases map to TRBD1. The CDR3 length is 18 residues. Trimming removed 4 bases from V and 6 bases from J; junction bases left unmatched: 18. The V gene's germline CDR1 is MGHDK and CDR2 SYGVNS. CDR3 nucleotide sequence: TGTGCCAGCAGTGGAAAGAGGGACAGGGTCCGTTTTCTGGATGGCTACACCTTC. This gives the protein CASSGKRDRVRFLDGYTF.

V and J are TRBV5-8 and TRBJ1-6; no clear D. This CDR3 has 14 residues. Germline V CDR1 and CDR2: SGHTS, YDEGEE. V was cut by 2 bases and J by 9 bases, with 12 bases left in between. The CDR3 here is CASSFRAQGSPLHF. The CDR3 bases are TGTGCCAGCAGCTTCCGGGCCCAAGGTTCACCCCTCCACTTT. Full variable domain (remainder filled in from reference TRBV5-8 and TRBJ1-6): EAGVTQSPTHLIKTRGQQATLRCSPISGHTSVYWYQQALGLGLQFLLWYDEGEERNRGNFPPRFSGRQFPNYSSELNVNALELEDSALYLCASSFRAQGSPLHFGNGTRLTVT.

The CDR3 nucleotides read TGTGCCAGCAGCCTGACAGGGGGCGAGGACTATGGCTACACCTTC. This gives the protein CASSLTGGEDYGYTF. The rearrangement uses TRBV7-9 and TRBJ1-2; 10 bases fit TRBD1. This CDR3 has 15 amino acids. V was clipped by 5 bases and J by 3 bases; unmatched bases: 6. Germline CDR1 reads SEHNR; CDR2 reads FQNEAQ (reference sequence).

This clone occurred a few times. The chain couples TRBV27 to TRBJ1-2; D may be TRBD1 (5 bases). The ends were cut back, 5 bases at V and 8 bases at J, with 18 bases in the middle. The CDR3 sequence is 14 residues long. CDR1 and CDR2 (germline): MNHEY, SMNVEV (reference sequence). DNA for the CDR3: TGTGCCAGCAGTAACCTCGCGACAGCACAAGGCTACACCTTC. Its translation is CASSNLATAQGYTF.

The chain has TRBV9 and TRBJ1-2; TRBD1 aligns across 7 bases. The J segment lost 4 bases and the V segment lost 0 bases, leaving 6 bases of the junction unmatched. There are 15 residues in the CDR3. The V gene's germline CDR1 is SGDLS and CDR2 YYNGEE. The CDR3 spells CASSVAAGGIYGYTF. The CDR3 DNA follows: TGTGCCAGCAGCGTAGCGGCAGGGGGAATCTATGGCTACACCTTC.

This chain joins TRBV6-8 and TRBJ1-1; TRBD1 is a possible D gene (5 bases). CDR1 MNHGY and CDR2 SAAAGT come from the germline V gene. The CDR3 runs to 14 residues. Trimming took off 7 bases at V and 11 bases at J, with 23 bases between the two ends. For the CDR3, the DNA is TGTGCCAGCACAAAAGAACAGGAGATACTTCGGGCTTTCTTT. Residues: CASTKEQEILRAFF.

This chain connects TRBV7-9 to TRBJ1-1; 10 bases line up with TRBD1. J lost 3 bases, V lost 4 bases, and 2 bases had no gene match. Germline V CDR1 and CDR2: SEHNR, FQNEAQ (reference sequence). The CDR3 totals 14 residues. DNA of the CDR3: TGTGCCAGCAGCTCGGGACAGGGGTACACTGAAGCTTTCTTT. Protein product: CASSSGQGYTEAFF.

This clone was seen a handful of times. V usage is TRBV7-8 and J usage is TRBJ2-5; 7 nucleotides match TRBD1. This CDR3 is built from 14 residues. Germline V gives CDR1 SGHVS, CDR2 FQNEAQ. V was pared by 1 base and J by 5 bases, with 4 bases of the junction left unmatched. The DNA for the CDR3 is TGTGCCAGCAGCTTAGACAGGGGTTTCGAGACCCAGTACTTC. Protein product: CASSLDRGFETQYF.

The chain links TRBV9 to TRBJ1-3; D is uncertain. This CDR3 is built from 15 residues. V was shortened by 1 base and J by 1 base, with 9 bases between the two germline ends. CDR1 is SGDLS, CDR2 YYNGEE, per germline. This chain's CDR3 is CASSVRAASGNTIYF. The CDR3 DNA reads TGTGCCAGCAGCGTAAGGGCAGCTTCTGGAAACACCATATATTTT.

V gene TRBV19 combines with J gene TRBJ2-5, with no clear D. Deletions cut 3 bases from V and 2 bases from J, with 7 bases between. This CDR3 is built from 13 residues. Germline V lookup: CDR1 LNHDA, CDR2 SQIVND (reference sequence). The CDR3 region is CASSIAAQETQYF. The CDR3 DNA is TGTGCCAGTAGTATTGCCGCACAAGAGACCCAGTACTTC.

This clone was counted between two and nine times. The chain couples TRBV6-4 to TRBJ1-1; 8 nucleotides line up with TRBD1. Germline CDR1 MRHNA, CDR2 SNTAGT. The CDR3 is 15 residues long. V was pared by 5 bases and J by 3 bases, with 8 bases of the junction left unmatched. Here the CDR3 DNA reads TGTGCCAGCAGTTCGACAGGGGAAGGGTACACTGAAGCTTTCTTT. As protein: CASSSTGEGYTEAFF.

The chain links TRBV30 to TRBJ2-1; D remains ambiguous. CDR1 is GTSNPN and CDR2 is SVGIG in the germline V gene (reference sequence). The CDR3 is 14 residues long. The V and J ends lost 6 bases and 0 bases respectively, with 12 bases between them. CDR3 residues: CACQTESSYNEQFF. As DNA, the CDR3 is TGTGCCTGTCAGACGGAAAGCTCCTACAATGAGCAGTTCTTC.

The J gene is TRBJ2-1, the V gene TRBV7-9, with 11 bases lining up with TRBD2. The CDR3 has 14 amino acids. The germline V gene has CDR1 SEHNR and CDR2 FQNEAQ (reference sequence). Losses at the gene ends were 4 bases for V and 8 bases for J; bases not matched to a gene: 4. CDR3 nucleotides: TGTGCCAGCAGCTCCGTTAGCGGGGGGGATGAGCAGTTCTTC. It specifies CASSSVSGGDEQFF.

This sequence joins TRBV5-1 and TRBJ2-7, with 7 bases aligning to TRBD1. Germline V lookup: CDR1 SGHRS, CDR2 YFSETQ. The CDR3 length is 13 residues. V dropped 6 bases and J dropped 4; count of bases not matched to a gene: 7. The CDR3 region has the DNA TGCGCCAGCAAAATGCAGGGGGTTTACGAGCAGTACTTC. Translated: CASKMQGVYEQYF.

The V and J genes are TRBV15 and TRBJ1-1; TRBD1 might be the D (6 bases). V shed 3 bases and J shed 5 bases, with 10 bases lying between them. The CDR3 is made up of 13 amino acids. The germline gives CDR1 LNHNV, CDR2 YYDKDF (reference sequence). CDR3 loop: CATSSGRGTEAFF. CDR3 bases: TGTGCCACCAGCAGTGGGAGGGGGACTGAAGCTTTCTTT.